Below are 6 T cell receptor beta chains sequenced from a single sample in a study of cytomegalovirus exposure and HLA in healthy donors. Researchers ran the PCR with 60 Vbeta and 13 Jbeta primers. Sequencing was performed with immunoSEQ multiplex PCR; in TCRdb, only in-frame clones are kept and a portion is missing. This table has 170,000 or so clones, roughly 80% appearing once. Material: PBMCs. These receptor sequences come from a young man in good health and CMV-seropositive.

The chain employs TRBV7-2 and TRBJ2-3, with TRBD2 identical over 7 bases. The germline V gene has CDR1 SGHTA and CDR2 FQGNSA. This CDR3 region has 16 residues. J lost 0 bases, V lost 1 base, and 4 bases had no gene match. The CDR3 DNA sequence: TGTGCCAGCAGCTTAGGGGGTAGCGGGAGCACAGATACGCAGTATTTT. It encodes CASSLGGSGSTDTQYF.

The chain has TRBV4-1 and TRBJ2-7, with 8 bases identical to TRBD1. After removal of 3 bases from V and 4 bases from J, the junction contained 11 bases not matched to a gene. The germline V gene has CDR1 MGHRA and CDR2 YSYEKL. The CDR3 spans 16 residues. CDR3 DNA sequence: TGCGCCAGCAGCCAGGCCCCGGCAGGGGGCACTTACGAGCAGTACTTC. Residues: CASSQAPAGGTYEQYF.

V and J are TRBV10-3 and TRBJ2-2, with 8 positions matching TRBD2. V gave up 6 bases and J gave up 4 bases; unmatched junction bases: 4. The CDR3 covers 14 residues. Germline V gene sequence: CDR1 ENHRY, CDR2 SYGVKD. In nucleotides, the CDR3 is TGTGCCATCAGGGAGCGGGAGAGCACCGGGGAGCTGTTTTTT. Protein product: CAIRERESTGELFF.

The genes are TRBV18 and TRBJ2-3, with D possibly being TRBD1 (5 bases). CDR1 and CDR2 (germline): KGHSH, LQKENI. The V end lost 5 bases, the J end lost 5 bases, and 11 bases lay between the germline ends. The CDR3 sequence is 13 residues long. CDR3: CASSVRQKDTQYF. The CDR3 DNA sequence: TGTGCCAGCTCAGTACGACAGAAAGATACGCAGTATTTT.

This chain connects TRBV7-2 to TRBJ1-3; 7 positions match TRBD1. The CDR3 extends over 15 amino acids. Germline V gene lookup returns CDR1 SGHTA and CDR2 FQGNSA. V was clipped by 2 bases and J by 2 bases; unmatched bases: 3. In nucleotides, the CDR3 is TGTGCCAGCAGCTTATACAGGGGACCTGGAAACACCATATATTTT. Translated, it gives CASSLYRGPGNTIYF. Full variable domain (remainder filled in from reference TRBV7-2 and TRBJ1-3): GAGVSQSPSNKVTEKGKDVELRCDPISGHTALYWYRQSLGQGLEFLIYFQGNSAPDKSGLPSDRFSAERTGGSVSTLTIQRTQQEDSAVYLCASSLYRGPGNTIYFGEGSWLTVV.

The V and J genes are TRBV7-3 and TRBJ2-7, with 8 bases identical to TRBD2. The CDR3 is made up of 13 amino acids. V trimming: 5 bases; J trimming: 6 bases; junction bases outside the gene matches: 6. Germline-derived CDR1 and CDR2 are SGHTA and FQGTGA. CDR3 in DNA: TGTGCCAGCAGCCCTACGGGGGGGAGCGAGCAGTACTTC. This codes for CASSPTGGSEQYF.